This T cell receptor (beta chain) was profiled in a study of blood T cell repertoires in COVID-19 (dated by TCRdb to about 2020). Broadly, across the study: Samples from collaborators originated in the United States, Italy and Spain and spanned both the acute and convalescent phases of COVID-19. The material from the prospective study consisted of cDNA or gDNA derived from T cells, B-cell-depleted T cells, or PBMCs. The dataset comprised deeply sampled blood TCRbeta repertoires from subjects exposed to, actively infected with, or recovered from COVID-19. The repertoires were released in a freely available public database intended as a resource for research on the immune response to SARS-CoV-2. The samples were drawn from the first 160 participants of the ongoing ImmuneRACE study and from some 1,300 subjects provided by 6 global collaborators. Nearly every sample came with metadata listing a de-identified subject ID, COVID-19 status, age in years and sex. HLA class I and class II types, where available, came from metadata supplied by the sample provider rather than from assay-based typing.

As to this clone: No antigen is known for it. No base-level quality is on record; no much larger clone is a single base apart.

The immunoSEQ Assay, a bias-controlled multiplex PCR, was used to amplify TCRbeta CDR3 regions from genomic DNA. As for the original processing: Within the assay, amplification of reference gene primers was used to estimate how many nucleated cells each sample contained. Sequence reads were collapsed and filtered to measure the absolute abundance of every unique TCRbeta CDR3 rearrangement. For each sample, productive Simpson clonality was calculated as the square root of Simpson's diversity index over productive rearrangements. Here the immuneACCESS table is served through TCRdb, limited to in-frame sequences with V and J called. Missing clones are a known gap in these copies; in checked studies unresolved V genes cover under half, and the rest lacks a known reason. V and J calls and clone size follow that table, whereas D and trimming were derived from the DNA. This sample has approximately 330,000 clones in its table, and 80% to 90% of those were observed once. Approximately 9.3% of the sample rests with the top ten.

In Seattle, one collaborating source enrolled patients while the infection was active and tracked those patients longitudinally over the course of disease. Collaborating institutions collected whole blood in K2EDTA tubes following their own protocols. For TCRbeta analysis, collaborators shipped samples in one of three forms: frozen whole blood, isolated PBMCs, or DNA extracted from either of those sample types. For this chain, trimming is 2 bases at the V end and 5 bases at the J end, and the number of junction bases without a gene match is 5. The CDR3 covers 15 residues, taking in both the cysteine and the phenylalanine. Of the read, only the CDR3 DNA is kept; its 45 bases are in frame from base 1. CDR1 MGHRA and CDR2 YSYEKL are derived from the germline V gene. Here is what the overall study found, with its caveats: The quantity of clinical and demographic metadata differed by source and by participant and was supplied without curation.

The sample comprised peripheral blood. This clonotype originated in a man between 25 and 39 years old with COVID-19, enrolled during active disease. The chain was built from TRBV4-1 and TRBJ2-7, with 11 central nucleotides matching TRBD2. The CDR3 region: CASSQRGLAGHEQYF. The nucleotides are TGCGCCAGCAGCCAAAGAGGACTAGCGGGCCACGAGCAGTACTTC.